Each of the 31 T cell receptor beta chains below was sequenced from the same sample in a study of technical replicates of blood from a few donors. Clones were read by immunoSEQ multiplex PCR, and TCRdb kept only the in-frame ones, dropping some. The repertoire holds tens of thousands of clones, with roughly 97% as singletons. The sequenced sample was T cells isolated from PBMCs. The source is a human donor in good health.

The chain is built from TRBV6-5 and TRBJ1-5; no firm D call. V was clipped by 2 bases and J by 7 bases, with 9 bases between them. Germline CDR1 MNHEY, CDR2 SVGAGI. This CDR3 contains 13 residues. CDR3 in amino acids: CASSYREGQPQHF. CDR3 DNA: TGTGCCAGCAGTTACAGGGAGGGCCAGCCCCAGCATTTT.

The chain is built from TRBV7-9 and TRBJ1-2; 7 bases fit TRBD1. Per germline, CDR1 SEHNR and CDR2 FQNEAQ (reference sequence). V dropped 1 base and J dropped 6; count of bases not matched to a gene: 2. This CDR3 spans 13 amino acids. This CDR3 reads CASSLGQGDGYTF. CDR3 sequence (DNA): TGTGCCAGCAGCTTAGGACAGGGCGATGGCTACACCTTC.

The chain has TRBV5-4 and TRBJ2-7; no clear D gene. Trimming removed 2 bases from V and 7 bases from J, with 13 bases in between. CDR1 and CDR2 (germline): SGHNT, YYREEE (reference sequence). The CDR3 extends over 13 amino acids. CDR3 sequence reads: CASSFWQALEQYF. As DNA, the CDR3 is TGTGCCAGCAGCTTCTGGCAGGCTCTTGAGCAGTACTTC.

The gene calls are TRBV5-6 and TRBJ1-3; TRBD1 aligns across 7 bases. With 0 bases clipped from V and 10 bases from J, the junction kept 13 bases outside the gene matches. This CDR3 region has 16 residues. Germline V CDR1 and CDR2: SGHDT, YYEEEE. The CDR3: CASSLGTGLAGGTIYF. The CDR3 DNA is TGTGCCAGCAGCTTGGGGACAGGTCTGGCAGGAGGGACCATATATTTT.

The chain carries TRBV7-9 and TRBJ2-7; a possible D gene is TRBD2 (6 bases). The CDR3 runs to 12 residues. Germline V gene sequence: CDR1 SEHNR, CDR2 FQNEAQ (reference sequence). Trimming shortened V by 7 bases and J by 3 bases, and 10 bases separated the two germline ends. In DNA, the CDR3 is TGTGCCAGCAACGGGGGAGGCTACGAGCAGTACTTC. It encodes CASNGGGYEQYF.

The chain joins TRBV29-1 to TRBJ2-7, with D possibly matching TRBD2 (6 bases). CDR1 SQVTM and CDR2 ANQGSEA come from the germline V gene. V was trimmed by 0 bases and J by 4 bases, leaving 10 bases between them. CDR3 size: 13 residues. CDR3 sequence reads: CSVEEEGGYEQYF. CDR3 DNA: TGCAGCGTTGAAGAGGAGGGAGGTTACGAGCAGTACTTC.

V gene TRBV7-9 combines with J gene TRBJ2-7; a possible D gene is TRBD1 (6 bases). Trimming took off 1 base at V and 5 bases at J, with 6 bases between the two ends. Germline assignment: CDR1 SEHNR and CDR2 FQNEAQ (reference sequence). CDR3 length equals 12 residues. CDR3 nucleotides: TGTGCCAGCAGCTTAGGGACAGACGAGCAGTACTTC. Encoded protein: CASSLGTDEQYF.

The chain combines TRBV7-3 with TRBJ2-7; TRBD2 matches 11 bases. The CDR3 consists of 17 residues. The germline gives CDR1 SGHTA, CDR2 FQGTGA. With 2 bases clipped from V and 2 bases from J, the junction kept 8 bases outside the gene matches. CDR3 region: CASSLFTSGSRTYEQYF. The CDR3 coding sequence is TGTGCCAGCAGCTTATTTACTAGCGGGAGCCGTACCTACGAGCAGTACTTC.

The V gene is TRBV5-1, the J gene TRBJ1-2; D ambiguous. Germline V gene data show CDR1 as SGHRS and CDR2 as YFSETQ. CDR3 size: 15 residues. V was pared by 1 base and J by 3 bases, with 13 bases between. CDR3 amino acids: CASSLPAPLDYGYTF. Here the CDR3 DNA reads TGCGCCAGCAGCTTGCCAGCCCCTCTAGACTATGGCTACACCTTC. The whole variable domain, filled in from reference TRBV5-1 and TRBJ1-2, reads KAGVTQTPRYLIKTRGQQVTLSCSPISGHRSVSWYQQTPGQGLQFLFEYFSETQRNKGNFPGRFSGRQFSNSRSEMNVSTLELGDSALYLCASSLPAPLDYGYTFGSGTRLTVV.

V and J are TRBV5-1 and TRBJ2-1, with 9 bases lining up with TRBD2. Germline lookup yields CDR1 SGHRS and CDR2 YFSETQ. The CDR3 spans 14 residues. Trimming cost V 4 bases and J 6 bases; bases outside gene matches: 5. CDR3 in amino acids: CASSRGLAINEQFF. In DNA, the CDR3 is TGCGCCAGCAGCCGGGGACTAGCCATCAATGAGCAGTTCTTC.

The V call is TRBV30, the J call TRBJ1-4, with TRBD1 as a possible D gene (6 bases). Trimming left V 1 base short and J 8 bases short, with 17 bases between. CDR3 length: 15 amino acids. The V gene's germline CDR1 is GTSNPN and CDR2 SVGIG (reference sequence). CDR3 residues: CAWSATGFSKEKLFF. CDR3 bases: TGTGCCTGGAGTGCAACAGGGTTTTCGAAAGAAAAACTGTTTTTT.

DNA for the CDR3: TGTGCCATCAGCGCCGGACAGTTGAACACTGAAGCTTTCTTT. The encoded protein is CAISAGQLNTEAFF. The chain uses TRBV10-3 and TRBJ1-1, with TRBD1 as a possible D gene (6 bases). Between the trimmed V and J ends, which lost 6 bases and 0 bases, there was a span of 11 bases. Germline values: CDR1 ENHRY, CDR2 SYGVKD. The CDR3 consists of 14 residues.

V gene TRBV5-4 combines with J gene TRBJ2-5; maybe TRBD1 (7 bases). The CDR3 sequence is 15 residues long. The germline V gene has CDR1 SGHNT and CDR2 YYREEE (reference sequence). V was cut by 4 bases and J by 2 bases, with 15 bases left in between. CDR3 region: CASSPRGQRQETQYF. In DNA form, the CDR3 reads TGTGCCAGCAGCCCGCGGGGACAGAGACAAGAGACCCAGTACTTC.

The genes are TRBV6-1 and TRBJ1-3; 10 bases align to TRBD1. CDR1 and CDR2 from the germline V gene are MNHNS and SASEGT. The CDR3 totals 15 residues. V lost 8 bases to trimming and J lost 2 bases; unmatched junction nucleotides: 6. The CDR3 loop reads CASRKGQGTGNTIYF. The CDR3 nucleotides are TGTGCCAGCCGAAAGGGACAGGGGACTGGAAACACCATATATTTT.

The chain combines TRBV9 with TRBJ1-1; D is perhaps TRBD1 (6 bases). The CDR3 loop spans 15 amino acids. V was shortened by 3 bases and J by 0 bases, with 12 bases between the two germline ends. CDR1 is SGDLS and CDR2 is YYNGEE in the germline V gene. The CDR3 loop reads CASSGRDTMNTEAFF. CDR3 DNA sequence: TGTGCCAGCAGCGGACGGGACACCATGAACACTGAAGCTTTCTTT. The variable domain in full, completed from reference TRBV9 and TRBJ1-1, reads DSGVTQTPKHLITATGQRVTLRCSPRSGDLSVYWYQQSLDQGLQFLIQYYNGEERAKGNILERFSAQQFPDLHSELNLSSLELGDSALYFCASSGRDTMNTEAFFGQGTRLTVV.

This chain links TRBV4-2 with TRBJ1-1; 7 bases line up with TRBD1. CDR1 LGHNA and CDR2 YNFKEQ come from the germline V gene. Trimming took 1 base from V and 4 from J; bases not matched to a gene: 9. The length of the CDR3 is 16 residues. CDR3 coding DNA: TGTGCCAGCAGCCAAGGAGACCGGCAGGGGGGCACTGAAGCTTTCTTT. Amino acids: CASSQGDRQGGTEAFF.

J is TRBJ2-7 and V is TRBV4-1; TRBD2 agrees at 7 bases. This CDR3 spans 16 amino acids. After removal of 0 bases from V and 3 bases from J, the junction contained 8 bases not matched to a gene. In germline, CDR1 is MGHRA, CDR2 YSYEKL. CDR3 nucleotides: TGCGCCAGCAGCCAAGAAATGGTCGCGGGGGACTACGAGCAGTACTTC. It is translated as CASSQEMVAGDYEQYF.

The rearrangement links TRBV9 to TRBJ1-3, with D uncertain. The length of the CDR3 is 15 residues. The V end lost 2 bases, the J end lost 4 bases, and 13 bases lay between the germline ends. CDR1 and CDR2 from the germline V gene are SGDLS and YYNGEE. The CDR3 DNA follows: TGTGCCAGCAGCGTGGCCCCAGGCCTCGGAAACACCATATATTTT. Protein: CASSVAPGLGNTIYF. The variable domain in full, completed from reference TRBV9 and TRBJ1-3, reads DSGVTQTPKHLITATGQRVTLRCSPRSGDLSVYWYQQSLDQGLQFLIQYYNGEERAKGNILERFSAQQFPDLHSELNLSSLELGDSALYFCASSVAPGLGNTIYFGEGSWLTVV.

This chain connects TRBV6-1 to TRBJ2-5, with D perhaps TRBD2 (7 bases). This CDR3 is built from 15 residues. Germline loops: CDR1 MNHNS, CDR2 SASEGT. Trimming left V 5 bases short and J 3 bases short, with 16 bases between. CDR3 amino acids: CASSISGTPKETQYF. The CDR3 nucleotides are TGTGCCAGCAGTATAAGCGGGACACCGAAAGAGACCCAGTACTTC.

The V call is TRBV11-3, the J call TRBJ2-7, with 7 bases aligning to TRBD2. Looked up from germline, CDR1 is SGHNT and CDR2 is YENEEA. CDR3 length: 13 residues. The junction had 7 bases not matched to a gene; V was cut back by 10 bases and J by 1 base. The CDR3 DNA reads TGTGCCACCATGAGCGGGACGTCCTACGAGCAGTACTTC. It translates to CATMSGTSYEQYF. The full variable domain, in which reference TRBV11-3 and TRBJ2-7 provide the parts outside the CDR3, is EAGVVQSPRYKIIEKKQPVAFWCNPISGHNTLYWYLQNLGQGPELLIRYENEEAVDDSQLPKDRFSAERLKGVDSTLKIQPAELGDSAVYLCATMSGTSYEQYFGPGTRLTVT.

CDR3 sequence (DNA): TGTGCCAGCAGTATTGACAGGGGAAACACTGAAGCTTTCTTT. Protein sequence: CASSIDRGNTEAFF. The V and J genes are TRBV27 and TRBJ1-1; TRBD1 aligns across 8 bases. Trimming took 5 bases from V and 2 from J; bases not matched to a gene: 4. Germline CDR1 MNHEY, CDR2 SMNVEV (reference sequence). This CDR3 region has 14 residues.

V usage is TRBV11-1 and J usage is TRBJ1-1; TRBD1 is a possible D gene (6 bases). Germline CDR1 is SGHAT and CDR2 is FQDESV (reference sequence). V lost 1 base, J lost 5 bases, and 8 bases lay in between. The CDR3 extends over 13 amino acids. CDR3 protein: CASSLDRETEAFF. CDR3 bases: TGTGCCAGCAGCTTAGACAGGGAAACTGAAGCTTTCTTT.

The J gene is TRBJ2-7, the V gene TRBV7-9; 9 nucleotides agree with TRBD1. Per the germline V gene, CDR1 is SEHNR and CDR2 is FQNEAQ (reference sequence). The CDR3 contains 15 residues. Trimming at V came to 5 bases and at J to 0 bases, leaving 5 bases not matched to a gene. CDR3 sequence (DNA): TGTGCCAGCAGCGGGGGGACAGGGCGCTCCTACGAGCAGTACTTC. This translates into CASSGGTGRSYEQYF. Filled out from reference TRBV7-9 and TRBJ2-7, the complete variable domain reads DTGVSQNPRHKITKRGQNVTFRCDPISEHNRLYWYRQTLGQGPEFLTYFQNEAQLEKSRLLSDRFSAERPKGSFSTLEIQRTEQGDSAMYLCASSGGTGRSYEQYFGPGTRLTVT.

This chain links TRBV7-9 with TRBJ1-2; D gene unclear. The CDR3 length is 11 residues. CDR1 SEHNR and CDR2 FQNEAQ come from the germline V gene (reference sequence). V shed 1 base and J shed 8 bases, with 5 bases lying between them. CDR3 coding DNA: TGTGCCAGCAGCTTAGTCCAAGGCTACACCTTC. This sequence encodes CASSLVQGYTF.

The chain has TRBV9 and TRBJ1-2, with unresolved D. Germline V gene lookup returns CDR1 SGDLS and CDR2 YYNGEE. The CDR3 loop spans 13 amino acids. With 0 bases removed from V and 6 bases from J, the gap between germline ends came to 9 bases. CDR3 nucleotides: TGTGCCAGCAGCGTAGGCGGGAACGATGGCTACACCTTC. It translates to CASSVGGNDGYTF.

The J gene is TRBJ1-5, the V gene TRBV19; 9 nucleotides line up with TRBD1. The CDR3 is 14 residues long. J lost 5 bases, V lost 4 bases, and 3 bases had no gene match. Germline CDR1 LNHDA, CDR2 SQIVND (reference sequence). CDR3 loop: CASSTWTGDQPQHF. In nucleotides, the CDR3 is TGTGCCAGTAGTACTTGGACAGGGGATCAGCCCCAGCATTTT.

The rearrangement uses TRBV11-2 and TRBJ2-1; D possibly corresponds to TRBD2 (6 bases). CDR1 and CDR2 from the germline V gene are SGHAT and FQNNGV. Deletions cut 5 bases from V and 7 bases from J, with 15 bases between. The CDR3 spans 14 residues. The CDR3 DNA is TGTGCCAGCAGCCCCACCGGGAGAGGGAATGAGCAGTTCTTC. This sequence encodes CASSPTGRGNEQFF.

The V and J genes are TRBV7-6 and TRBJ2-7; 10 nucleotides line up with TRBD2. Germline V lookup: CDR1 SGHVS, CDR2 FNYEAQ. The CDR3 covers 15 residues. With 5 bases clipped from V and 2 bases from J, the junction kept 6 bases outside the gene matches. CDR3 sequence reads: CASSLSGRLTYEQYF. CDR3 DNA sequence: TGTGCCAGCAGCCTTAGCGGGAGGCTGACCTACGAGCAGTACTTC.

The CDR3 protein is CSAENRVDQGYTF. CDR3 bases: TGCAGCGCCGAAAACAGGGTAGATCAAGGCTACACCTTC. The chain joins TRBV29-1 to TRBJ1-2, with D maybe TRBD1 (6 bases). The germline gives CDR1 SQVTM, CDR2 ANQGSEA. The V end was cut by 7 bases, the J end by 8 bases, with 20 bases between. The length of the CDR3 is 13 residues. Looking up the rest from reference TRBV29-1 and TRBJ1-2 gives the full variable domain: SAVISQKPSRDICQRGTSLTIQCQVDSQVTMMFWYRQQPGQSLTLIATANQGSEATYESGFVIDKFPISRPNLTFSTLTVSNMSPEDSSIYLCSAENRVDQGYTFGSGTRLTVV.

This chain uses TRBV27 with TRBJ1-2, with TRBD1 matching 9 bases. The germline V gene encodes CDR1 MNHEY and CDR2 SMNVEV (reference sequence). V lost 5 bases and J lost 5; bases outside the gene matches: 12. This CDR3 has 16 amino acids. CDR3 loop: CASSPHIQGAGYGYTF. CDR3 coding DNA: TGTGCCAGCAGTCCCCACATACAGGGGGCCGGATATGGCTACACCTTC.

The V call is TRBV19, the J call TRBJ2-7, with D possibly TRBD1 on 5 matching bases. V dropped 5 bases and J dropped 1 base, with 18 bases sitting between them. Germline CDR1 is LNHDA and CDR2 is SQIVND (reference sequence). The CDR3 extends over 16 amino acids. The CDR3 DNA reads as TGTGCCAGTAGTTTCGACGCAGGGCCACTATCCTACGAGCAGTACTTC. Translating gives CASSFDAGPLSYEQYF. The variable domain in full, completed from reference TRBV19 and TRBJ2-7, reads DGGITQSPKYLFRKEGQNVTLSCEQNLNHDAMYWYRQDPGQGLRLIYYSQIVNDFQKGDIAEGYSVSREKKESFPLTVTSAQKNPTAFYLCASSFDAGPLSYEQYFGPGTRLTVT.